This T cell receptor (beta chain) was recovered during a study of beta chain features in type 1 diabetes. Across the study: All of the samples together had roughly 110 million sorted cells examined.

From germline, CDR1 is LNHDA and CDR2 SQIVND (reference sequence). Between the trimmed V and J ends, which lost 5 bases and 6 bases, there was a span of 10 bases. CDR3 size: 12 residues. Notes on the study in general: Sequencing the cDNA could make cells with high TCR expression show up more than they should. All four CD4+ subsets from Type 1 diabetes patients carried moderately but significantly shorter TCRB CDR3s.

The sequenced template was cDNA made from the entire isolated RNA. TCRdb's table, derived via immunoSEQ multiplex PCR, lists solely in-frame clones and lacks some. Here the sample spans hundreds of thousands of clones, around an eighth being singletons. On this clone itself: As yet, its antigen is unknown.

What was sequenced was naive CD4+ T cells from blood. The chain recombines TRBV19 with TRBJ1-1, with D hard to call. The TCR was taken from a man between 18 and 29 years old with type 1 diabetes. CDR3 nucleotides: TGTGCCAGTAGTTACCAGCGCTCTGAAGCTTTCTTT. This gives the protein CASSYQRSEAFF. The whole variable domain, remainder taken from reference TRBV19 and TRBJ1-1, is DGGITQSPKYLFRKEGQNVTLSCEQNLNHDAMYWYRQDPGQGLRLIYYSQIVNDFQKGDIAEGYSVSREKKESFPLTVTSAQKNPTAFYLCASSYQRSEAFFGQGTRLTVV.